This entry lists 20 T cell receptor beta chains sequenced from one sample in a study of a mutant IDH1 vaccine in newly diagnosed glioma (dated by TCRdb to the early 2020s). Library method: the immunoSEQ multiplex PCR assay. Not all clones reach the TCRdb copy of this immuneACCESS table, which keeps in-frame sequences only. Checked studies attribute under half of the gap to unresolved V genes and leave the rest unexplained. The sample table shows tens of thousands of clones, and around 82% are seen once. Roughly 9.1% of the sample comes from the top ten. This sample's time point label indicates: baseline, week 1 (first vaccination visit). The sample's treatment or condition label, in plain terms: pre-vaccination baseline after standard-of-care therapy. The sequencing here drew on PBMCs, taken from a glioma patient treated with radiotherapy, temozolomide or both. These TCRs come from a man in his forties with glioma. Some clones in this sample may be carry-over from other donors' samples.

The sample holds a few counts of this clone. V gene TRBV7-8 combines with J gene TRBJ1-5, with D maybe TRBD1 (6 bases). The CDR3 runs to 14 residues. The germline gives CDR1 SGHVS, CDR2 FQNEAQ. V lost 4 bases and J 7 bases, leaving 14 bases between the germline ends. Here the CDR3 reads CASSYRELRQPQHF. The CDR3 DNA is TGTGCCAGCAGCTACAGGGAGTTAAGACAGCCCCAGCATTTT.

The chain employs TRBV9 and TRBJ2-1, with 14 bases lining up with TRBD2. Trimming removed 3 bases from V and 8 bases from J; junction bases left unmatched: 7. Germline CDR1 is SGDLS and CDR2 is YYNGEE. The CDR3 consists of 16 residues. CDR3: CASSDGLAGGIYEQFF. The CDR3 bases are TGTGCCAGCAGCGACGGACTAGCGGGGGGTATCTATGAGCAGTTCTTC.

This clone was observed a single time. V and J are TRBV5-1 and TRBJ1-1; D gene ambiguous. The germline V and J ends were trimmed by 5 bases and 1 base, with 9 bases remaining between them. Germline CDR1 reads SGHRS; CDR2 reads YFSETQ. This CDR3 spans 13 amino acids. This CDR3 reads CASRADTNTEAFF. The CDR3 DNA reads TGCGCCAGCAGAGCAGATACGAACACTGAAGCTTTCTTT.

The V gene is TRBV15, the J gene TRBJ2-4; D is undetermined. Germline loops: CDR1 LNHNV, CDR2 YYDKDF (reference sequence). The length of the CDR3 is 13 residues. Trimming took off 1 base at V and 13 bases at J, with 14 bases between the two ends. The CDR3 here is CATSRGNGPPQYF. CDR3 nucleotides: TGTGCCACCAGCAGAGGAAATGGACCGCCACAGTACTTC.

V gene TRBV6-6 combines with J gene TRBJ1-1, with 7 bases fitting TRBD1. The CDR3 loop spans 14 amino acids. Germline-derived CDR1 and CDR2 are MNHNY and SVGAGI (reference sequence). The ends lost 5 bases at V and 5 bases at J; junction bases unmatched: 8. The CDR3 DNA sequence: TGTGCCAGCAGTCGAGACAGGGTAGGGACTGAAGCTTTCTTT. Its protein is CASSRDRVGTEAFF.

This clone occurred once. The V gene is TRBV10-3, the J gene TRBJ1-1; TRBD1 agrees at 9 bases. Germline V gives CDR1 ENHRY, CDR2 SYGVKD. The length of the CDR3 is 16 residues. Trimming removed 6 bases from V and 1 base from J; junction bases left unmatched: 9. The CDR3 bases are TGTGCCATCAGCCCGCCGGGACAGGGAAGGAACACTGAAGCTTTCTTT. It is translated as CAISPPGQGRNTEAFF.

This clone showed up just a few times. The chain employs TRBV6-5 and TRBJ1-1; D remains ambiguous. The V gene lost 6 bases and the J gene lost 4 bases, with 15 bases spanning the gap. Germline V gives CDR1 MNHEY, CDR2 SVGAGI. The CDR3 has 14 residues. CDR3 nucleotides: TGTGCCAGCAGACCCCGGGAATCAAGCACTGAAGCTTTCTTT. This gives the protein CASRPRESSTEAFF.

The CDR3 nucleotides read TGTGCCAGCACCCAAGGGGAGCCCGGACCCTACGAGCAGTACTTC. Residues: CASTQGEPGPYEQYF. V gene TRBV6-6 combines with J gene TRBJ2-7; tentatively, D is TRBD1 or TRBD2 (5 bases each). Germline V gene sequence: CDR1 MNHNY, CDR2 SVGAGI (reference sequence). V gave up 7 bases and J gave up 2 bases, with 18 bases separating them. The CDR3 extends over 15 amino acids.

This clone has just one count. J is TRBJ2-7 and V is TRBV10-3, with D unresolved. From germline, CDR1 is ENHRY and CDR2 SYGVKD. The CDR3 spans 14 residues. Trimming removed 2 bases from V and 0 bases from J, with 8 bases in between. This CDR3 is CAISEDAYSYEQYF. The CDR3 DNA sequence: TGTGCCATCAGTGAGGACGCTTACTCCTACGAGCAGTACTTC.

V and J are TRBV4-2 and TRBJ1-2, with D possibly matching TRBD1 (5 bases). In germline, CDR1 is LGHNA, CDR2 YNFKEQ. The CDR3 is made up of 15 amino acids. V was clipped by 1 base and J by 2 bases, with 11 bases between them. CDR3 region: CASSQAEGRNYGYTF. For the CDR3, the DNA is TGTGCCAGCAGCCAAGCCGAGGGGAGGAACTATGGCTACACCTTC.

This clone was picked up one time. The rearrangement uses TRBV5-4 and TRBJ1-2; D unresolved. Per the germline V gene, CDR1 is SGHNT and CDR2 is YYREEE (reference sequence). V was shortened by 0 bases and J by 8 bases, with 8 bases between the two germline ends. This CDR3 spans 12 amino acids. The DNA for the CDR3 is TGTGCCAGCAGCTTGGAGGGCCGAGGCTACACCTTC. Amino acids: CASSLEGRGYTF. The full variable domain, rest sourced from reference TRBV5-4 and TRBJ1-2, is ETGVTQSPTHLIKTRGQQVTLRCSSQSGHNTVSWYQQALGQGPQFIFQYYREEENGRGNFPPRFSGLQFPNYSSELNVNALELDDSALYLCASSLEGRGYTFGSGTRLTVV.

The chain recombines TRBV14 with TRBJ1-6, with D uncertain. Germline CDR1 reads SGHDN; CDR2 reads FVKESK. V dropped 0 bases and J dropped 7 bases, with 10 bases sitting between them. The CDR3 extends over 15 amino acids. This CDR3 is CASSQDRMVNSPLHF. In DNA form, the CDR3 reads TGTGCCAGCAGCCAAGATCGGATGGTCAATTCACCCCTCCACTTT.

This rearrangement joins TRBV18 to TRBJ1-3; D remains ambiguous. CDR3 length equals 14 residues. V was pared by 3 bases and J by 9 bases, with 15 bases between. Germline loops: CDR1 KGHSH, CDR2 LQKENI. The CDR3 sequence is CASSPQSDVATIYF. The CDR3 nucleotides read TGTGCCAGCTCACCCCAATCTGACGTTGCCACCATATATTTT. Filled out from reference TRBV18 and TRBJ1-3, the complete variable domain reads NAGVMQNPRHLVRRRGQEARLRCSPMKGHSHVYWYRQLPEEGLKFMVYLQKENIIDESGMPKERFSAEFPKEGPSILRIQQVVRGDSAAYFCASSPQSDVATIYFGEGSWLTVV.

The rearrangement joins TRBV19 to TRBJ2-2; 9 nucleotides line up with TRBD2. The germline V gene encodes CDR1 LNHDA and CDR2 SQIVND (reference sequence). After removal of 3 bases from V and 6 bases from J, the junction contained 2 bases not matched to a gene. The CDR3 has 14 amino acids. The CDR3 region has the DNA TGTGCCAGTAGTATCTCTAGCGGGGCCGGGGAGCTGTTTTTT. Translating it yields CASSISSGAGELFF.

V is TRBV28 and J is TRBJ1-5, with D hard to call. V was shortened by 6 bases and J by 0 bases, with 9 bases between the two germline ends. Germline CDR1 reads MDHEN; CDR2 reads SYDVKM. This CDR3 is built from 14 residues. The CDR3 is CASRRLYSNQPQHF. The CDR3 DNA follows: TGTGCCAGCAGACGACTGTATAGCAATCAGCCCCAGCATTTT.

In its sample, this clone was seen a few times. The chain couples TRBV19 to TRBJ1-1, with D hard to call. The CDR3 is 13 amino acids. V was trimmed by 7 bases and J by 4 bases, leaving 13 bases between them. Germline V lookup: CDR1 LNHDA, CDR2 SQIVND (reference sequence). The CDR3 is CASTGRVGTEAFF. CDR3 DNA: TGTGCCAGTACGGGAAGAGTGGGCACTGAAGCTTTCTTT.

This chain links TRBV19 with TRBJ2-3; the D is unclear. The germline V gene has CDR1 LNHDA and CDR2 SQIVND (reference sequence). CDR3 length: 14 residues. The V end was cut by 3 bases, the J end by 4 bases, with 11 bases between. The CDR3 loop reads CASSMAVGADTQYF. CDR3 DNA sequence: TGTGCCAGTAGTATGGCGGTCGGAGCAGATACGCAGTATTTT. Full variable domain (missing parts from reference TRBV19 and TRBJ2-3): DGGITQSPKYLFRKEGQNVTLSCEQNLNHDAMYWYRQDPGQGLRLIYYSQIVNDFQKGDIAEGYSVSREKKESFPLTVTSAQKNPTAFYLCASSMAVGADTQYFGPGTRLTVL.

V gene TRBV15 combines with J gene TRBJ2-5, with a weak D call TRBD2 (6 bases). This CDR3 is 14 amino acids long. Germline V lookup: CDR1 LNHNV, CDR2 YYDKDF (reference sequence). Trimming stripped 7 bases from V and 5 bases from J, with 17 bases between. In DNA, the CDR3 is TGTGCCACCAACCCGGGGACGGGGGTGGAGACCCAGTACTTC. It yields the protein CATNPGTGVETQYF.

This clone was seen a single time. The V gene is TRBV11-1, the J gene TRBJ2-1; no reliable D call. The CDR3 is made up of 13 amino acids. V was clipped by 1 base and J by 7 bases, with 8 bases between them. Germline values: CDR1 SGHAT, CDR2 FQDESV (reference sequence). CDR3 in amino acids: CASSLGSPNEQFF. CDR3 sequence (DNA): TGTGCCAGCAGCTTAGGTTCCCCGAATGAGCAGTTCTTC.

The chain has TRBV27 and TRBJ1-2; 7 bases are a match to TRBD1. The V and J ends lost 6 bases and 1 base, in that order; junction bases with no gene match: 2. Germline V lookup: CDR1 MNHEY, CDR2 SMNVEV (reference sequence). The CDR3 contains 13 residues. The CDR3 region has the DNA TGTGCCAGCAGCCGACAGGGTAACTATGGCTACACCTTC. Its protein product is CASSRQGNYGYTF.